A selection of T cell receptor beta chains follows, all from one sample in a study of T cell responses to AZD1222 COVID-19 vaccine. TCRdb's copy holds only in-frame clones and misses some; the assay was immunoSEQ multiplex PCR. Among some 170,000 clones listed, roughly nine tenths were seen once. Sequencing was performed on peripheral blood, taken on day 0 of AZD1222 vaccination. These receptors all stem from an adult in good health. Each CDR3 is given with its conserved first and last residue. Fields, in order: CDR3 DNA, CDR3 protein, clone size, V gene, D gene, J gene, CDR3 length. The D gene is left open where the match is weak. A clone size is listed for some rows: how often the clone was seen (once, few, many), or a class if it is expanded.

cdr3_nt: TGTGCCACCAGCCCACGGGGGAGGGCCTTCTCCACAGATACGCAGTATTTT
cdr3_aa: CATSPRGRAFSTDTQYF
clone_size: .
v_call: TRBV15
d_call: TRBD2
j_call: TRBJ2-3
cdr3_length: 17

cdr3_nt: TGCAGTGCTAGTGCCCGGTCAGGGGGCACAGATACGCAGTATTTT
cdr3_aa: CSASARSGGTDTQYF
clone_size: .
v_call: TRBV20-1
d_call: .
j_call: TRBJ2-3
cdr3_length: 15

cdr3_nt: TGCGCCAGCAGCCCGCAAGGGGGAACTAATGAAAAACTGTTTTTT
cdr3_aa: CASSPQGGTNEKLFF
clone_size: .
v_call: TRBV5-1
d_call: .
j_call: TRBJ1-4
cdr3_length: 15

cdr3_nt: TGTGCCAGCAGTCCCCGACAGGGGGCGCTAACCGGGGAGCTGTTTTTT
cdr3_aa: CASSPRQGALTGELFF
clone_size: .
v_call: TRBV27
d_call: TRBD1
j_call: TRBJ2-2
cdr3_length: 16

cdr3_nt: TGTGCCAGTAGTTTTAGGCAGGATGCCTACACCTTC
cdr3_aa: CASSFRQDAYTF
clone_size: .
v_call: TRBV19
d_call: .
j_call: TRBJ1-2
cdr3_length: 12

cdr3_nt: TGTGCCATCAGTGAAGCTCCAACACAACAATCCGGGGAGCTGTTTTTT
cdr3_aa: CAISEAPTQQSGELFF
clone_size: .
v_call: TRBV10-3
d_call: .
j_call: TRBJ2-2
cdr3_length: 16

cdr3_nt: TGTGCCAGCAGTGAAGATAGTGGGTTGTTGGGGGATGGCTACACCTTC
cdr3_aa: CASSEDSGLLGDGYTF
clone_size: .
v_call: TRBV2
d_call: .
j_call: TRBJ1-2
cdr3_length: 16

cdr3_nt: TGTGCCAGCAGCCAAGATCGAAGCGTCACCGGGGAGCTGTTTTTT
cdr3_aa: CASSQDRSVTGELFF
clone_size: .
v_call: TRBV4-2
d_call: .
j_call: TRBJ2-2
cdr3_length: 15

cdr3_nt: TGTGCCAGCAGTCGAAGGGGGAGGACAGGGGGCATGTTTGGAAACACCATATATTTT
cdr3_aa: CASSRRGRTGGMFGNTIYF
clone_size: .
v_call: TRBV28
d_call: TRBD1
j_call: TRBJ1-3
cdr3_length: 19

cdr3_nt: TGTGCCAGCAGCAAACGAGGGAACCCTAGCACAGATACGCAGTATTTT
cdr3_aa: CASSKRGNPSTDTQYF
clone_size: .
v_call: TRBV21-1
d_call: .
j_call: TRBJ2-3
cdr3_length: 16

cdr3_nt: TGTGCCAGCAGCTTGGGGGACCAAATTTTCAATGAGCAGTTCTTC
cdr3_aa: CASSLGDQIFNEQFF
clone_size: .
v_call: TRBV11-2
d_call: .
j_call: TRBJ2-1
cdr3_length: 15

cdr3_nt: TGTGCCAGTAATCCACAGGGGGCCGGGGAGCTGTTTTTT
cdr3_aa: CASNPQGAGELFF
clone_size: .
v_call: TRBV19
d_call: TRBD1
j_call: TRBJ2-2
cdr3_length: 13

cdr3_nt: TGTGCCACCCCGAGAGGCTTATCCATGTTCAATGAGCAGTTCTTC
cdr3_aa: CATPRGLSMFNEQFF
clone_size: .
v_call: TRBV28
d_call: .
j_call: TRBJ2-1
cdr3_length: 15

cdr3_nt: TGTGCCAGCAGTTACTCGACGGGGGCAGCTAATGAAAAACTGTTTTTT
cdr3_aa: CASSYSTGAANEKLFF
clone_size: .
v_call: TRBV6-5
d_call: .
j_call: TRBJ1-4
cdr3_length: 16

cdr3_nt: TGTGCCAGCACCCGGACGGGAAAGTCTAACTATGGCTACACCTTC
cdr3_aa: CASTRTGKSNYGYTF
clone_size: .
v_call: TRBV28
d_call: .
j_call: TRBJ1-2
cdr3_length: 15

cdr3_nt: TGTGCCAGCAGCATCTATAGGAGTGCTAATGAAAAACTGTTTTTT
cdr3_aa: CASSIYRSANEKLFF
clone_size: .
v_call: TRBV7-2
d_call: .
j_call: TRBJ1-4
cdr3_length: 15

cdr3_nt: TGTGCCAGCGGAACTATGGGAGGCGGGGCCTACAATGAGCAGTTCTTC
cdr3_aa: CASGTMGGGAYNEQFF
clone_size: .
v_call: TRBV7-8
d_call: .
j_call: TRBJ2-1
cdr3_length: 16

cdr3_nt: TGTGCCAGCAGTCGAGGTTTTGGGGCGAACACTGAAGCTTTCTTT
cdr3_aa: CASSRGFGANTEAFF
clone_size: .
v_call: TRBV2
d_call: .
j_call: TRBJ1-1
cdr3_length: 15

cdr3_nt: TGCCCCGGGGGGAGGGAGGGAGAGACCCAGTACTTC
cdr3_aa: CPGGREGETQYF
clone_size: once
v_call: TRBV3-1/TRBV3-2
d_call: TRBD2
j_call: TRBJ2-5
cdr3_length: 12

cdr3_nt: TGTGCCAGCAGCCAAGTTTTGGGGGAATACAATGAGCAGTTCTTC
cdr3_aa: CASSQVLGEYNEQFF
clone_size: few
v_call: TRBV4-2
d_call: .
j_call: TRBJ2-1
cdr3_length: 15

cdr3_nt: TGTGCCAGCAGTGGCGGGGTTGTTCAGCCCCAGCATTTT
cdr3_aa: CASSGGVVQPQHF
clone_size: .
v_call: TRBV2
d_call: .
j_call: TRBJ1-5
cdr3_length: 13

cdr3_nt: TGTGCCAGCAGTTTCCGCGGTTGGGAGACCCAGTACTTC
cdr3_aa: CASSFRGWETQYF
clone_size: .
v_call: TRBV27
d_call: .
j_call: TRBJ2-5
cdr3_length: 13

cdr3_nt: TGTGCCAGCACCTCCAGGGGCTCCTACAATGAGCAGTTCTTC
cdr3_aa: CASTSRGSYNEQFF
clone_size: .
v_call: TRBV6-6
d_call: .
j_call: TRBJ2-1
cdr3_length: 14

cdr3_nt: TGTGCCACCAAGGCGGGAGGAGCCACCGGGGAGCTGTTTTTT
cdr3_aa: CATKAGGATGELFF
clone_size: .
v_call: TRBV24-1
d_call: TRBD2
j_call: TRBJ2-2
cdr3_length: 14

cdr3_nt: TGTGCCTGGAGTTCGTATGGCTACACCTTC
cdr3_aa: CAWSSYGYTF
clone_size: .
v_call: TRBV30
d_call: .
j_call: TRBJ1-2
cdr3_length: 10

cdr3_nt: TGCAGTGCTAGTAAACCAGGTGCCAACTATGGCTACACCTTC
cdr3_aa: CSASKPGANYGYTF
clone_size: .
v_call: TRBV20-1
d_call: .
j_call: TRBJ1-2
cdr3_length: 14

cdr3_nt: TGTGCCAGCAGCTCCCAGAGCGGGGATGAGCAGTTCTTC
cdr3_aa: CASSSQSGDEQFF
clone_size: .
v_call: TRBV7-3
d_call: TRBD2
j_call: TRBJ2-1
cdr3_length: 13

cdr3_nt: TGTGCCAGTAGTAACCCCGCCCTAGGGAGCTCCTACGAGCAGTACTTC
cdr3_aa: CASSNPALGSSYEQYF
clone_size: .
v_call: TRBV19
d_call: .
j_call: TRBJ2-7
cdr3_length: 16

cdr3_nt: TGTGCCAGCAGTTACCTCCAGCGGGGGTACACCGGGGAGCTGTTTTTT
cdr3_aa: CASSYLQRGYTGELFF
clone_size: .
v_call: TRBV6-5
d_call: TRBD2
j_call: TRBJ2-2
cdr3_length: 16

cdr3_nt: TGTGCCAGCACCCTCGGGACTAGCGGTGAGATAGCCAAAAACATTCAGTACTTC
cdr3_aa: CASTLGTSGEIAKNIQYF
clone_size: .
v_call: TRBV7-2
d_call: TRBD2
j_call: TRBJ2-4
cdr3_length: 18

cdr3_nt: TGTGCCAGCAGTATCCAACAGGGACTAGGCTACACCTTC
cdr3_aa: CASSIQQGLGYTF
clone_size: .
v_call: TRBV28
d_call: .
j_call: TRBJ1-2
cdr3_length: 13

cdr3_nt: TGTGCCAGCAGCTTAACAGCAGGTTCCGGGATGGGTTCACCCCTCCACTTT
cdr3_aa: CASSLTAGSGMGSPLHF
clone_size: .
v_call: TRBV11-2
d_call: .
j_call: TRBJ1-6
cdr3_length: 17

cdr3_nt: TGTGCCAGCAGTTTAGGGACAGCCAACACCCTCCACTTT
cdr3_aa: CASSLGTANTLHF
clone_size: .
v_call: TRBV12-3/TRBV12-4
d_call: .
j_call: TRBJ1-6
cdr3_length: 13

cdr3_nt: TGTGCCAGCAGCCCCGGACAGAGACCATATGGCTACACCTTC
cdr3_aa: CASSPGQRPYGYTF
clone_size: .
v_call: TRBV5-6
d_call: .
j_call: TRBJ1-2
cdr3_length: 14

cdr3_nt: TGTGCCAGCAGCTCAGGGGGCGCGTCTTCTAACTATGGCTACACCTTC
cdr3_aa: CASSSGGASSNYGYTF
clone_size: .
v_call: TRBV7-2
d_call: TRBD1
j_call: TRBJ1-2
cdr3_length: 16

cdr3_nt: TGTGCCAGCAGCCAAGATCTTGGGGGTCAACCCCTCCACTTT
cdr3_aa: CASSQDLGGQPLHF
clone_size: .
v_call: TRBV14
d_call: .
j_call: TRBJ1-6
cdr3_length: 14

cdr3_nt: TGTGCCAGCAGCCCAAGACAGGGGGCGGGCACCGGGGAGCTGTTTTTT
cdr3_aa: CASSPRQGAGTGELFF
clone_size: .
v_call: TRBV4-2
d_call: TRBD1
j_call: TRBJ2-2
cdr3_length: 16

cdr3_nt: TGTGCCACCAGGAGCGACAATGAGCAGTTCTTC
cdr3_aa: CATRSDNEQFF
clone_size: .
v_call: TRBV24-1
d_call: .
j_call: TRBJ2-1
cdr3_length: 11

cdr3_nt: TGTGCCAGTAGCTCAACGGGGGAAAAACTGTTTTTT
cdr3_aa: CASSSTGEKLFF
clone_size: once
v_call: TRBV19
d_call: .
j_call: TRBJ1-4
cdr3_length: 12

cdr3_nt: TGTGCCATCAGAAGGGATCCCAATCAGCCCCAGCATTTT
cdr3_aa: CAIRRDPNQPQHF
clone_size: few
v_call: TRBV2
d_call: .
j_call: TRBJ1-5
cdr3_length: 13

cdr3_nt: TGTGCCAGCAGCAACCTAGGACAGGGGGCCGGGCACACCATATATTTT
cdr3_aa: CASSNLGQGAGHTIYF
clone_size: .
v_call: TRBV5-4
d_call: TRBD1
j_call: TRBJ1-3
cdr3_length: 16

cdr3_nt: TGTGCCAGCAGTTACTCGATGGACCCGATACTGCGGGAGCTGTTTTTT
cdr3_aa: CASSYSMDPILRELFF
clone_size: .
v_call: TRBV6-5
d_call: .
j_call: TRBJ2-2
cdr3_length: 16

cdr3_nt: TGTGCCAGCAGCCAAGATCTGACCCCTTTTCAGCCCCAGCATTTT
cdr3_aa: CASSQDLTPFQPQHF
clone_size: .
v_call: TRBV3-1/TRBV3-2
d_call: .
j_call: TRBJ1-5
cdr3_length: 15

cdr3_nt: TGCGCCAGCAGCCGATCGGGACAGGGGAACACTGAAGCTTTCTTT
cdr3_aa: CASSRSGQGNTEAFF
clone_size: .
v_call: TRBV4-1
d_call: TRBD1
j_call: TRBJ1-1
cdr3_length: 15

cdr3_nt: TGTGCCAGCAGGCAACCCGGGGATAATTCACCCCTCCACTTT
cdr3_aa: CASRQPGDNSPLHF
clone_size: .
v_call: TRBV28
d_call: .
j_call: TRBJ1-6
cdr3_length: 14

cdr3_nt: TGTGCCAGCAGTTACTCTTGGACAGGGCGCAATCAGCCCCAGCATTTT
cdr3_aa: CASSYSWTGRNQPQHF
clone_size: .
v_call: TRBV6-5
d_call: TRBD1
j_call: TRBJ1-5
cdr3_length: 16

cdr3_nt: TGTGCCAGCAGCTTCGGGGGGGGAGGGGCGTACGAGCAGTACTTC
cdr3_aa: CASSFGGGGAYEQYF
clone_size: .
v_call: TRBV7-2
d_call: TRBD2
j_call: TRBJ2-7
cdr3_length: 15

cdr3_nt: TGTGCCAGCAGTGAAGAGGGGGTCTGGAGTTATCAGCCCCAGCATTTT
cdr3_aa: CASSEEGVWSYQPQHF
clone_size: once
v_call: TRBV2
d_call: .
j_call: TRBJ1-5
cdr3_length: 16

cdr3_nt: TGCAGTGTACCGTACAATGAGCAGTTCTTC
cdr3_aa: CSVPYNEQFF
clone_size: .
v_call: TRBV20-1
d_call: .
j_call: TRBJ2-1
cdr3_length: 10

cdr3_nt: TGCGCCAGCATCTCGTGGGGTGGGGAGCTGTTTTTT
cdr3_aa: CASISWGGELFF
clone_size: once
v_call: TRBV5-1
d_call: .
j_call: TRBJ2-2
cdr3_length: 12

cdr3_nt: TGCAGCGTGACAGGGAACACTGAAGCTTTCTTT
cdr3_aa: CSVTGNTEAFF
clone_size: .
v_call: TRBV29-1
d_call: .
j_call: TRBJ1-1
cdr3_length: 11

cdr3_nt: TGTGCCAGCAGCCAAGTCGGAGCCGGGGAGCTGTTTTTT
cdr3_aa: CASSQVGAGELFF
clone_size: .
v_call: TRBV3-1/TRBV3-2
d_call: .
j_call: TRBJ2-2
cdr3_length: 13

cdr3_nt: TGTGCCAGCAGCCCCCCGGGTTTGAGTTCACCCCTCCACTTT
cdr3_aa: CASSPPGLSSPLHF
clone_size: few
v_call: TRBV7-9
d_call: .
j_call: TRBJ1-6
cdr3_length: 14